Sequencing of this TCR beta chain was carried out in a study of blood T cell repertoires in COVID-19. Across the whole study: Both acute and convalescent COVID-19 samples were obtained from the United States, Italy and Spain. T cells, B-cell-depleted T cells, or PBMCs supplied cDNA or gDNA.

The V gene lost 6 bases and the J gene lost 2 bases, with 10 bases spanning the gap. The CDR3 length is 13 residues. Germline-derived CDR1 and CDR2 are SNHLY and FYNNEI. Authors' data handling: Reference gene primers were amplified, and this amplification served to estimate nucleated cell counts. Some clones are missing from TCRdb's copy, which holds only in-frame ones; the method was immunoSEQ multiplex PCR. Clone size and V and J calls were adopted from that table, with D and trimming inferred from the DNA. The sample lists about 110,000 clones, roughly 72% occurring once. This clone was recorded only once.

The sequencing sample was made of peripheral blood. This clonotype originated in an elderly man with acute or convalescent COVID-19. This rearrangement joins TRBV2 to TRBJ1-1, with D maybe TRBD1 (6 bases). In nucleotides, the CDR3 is TGTGCCAGCAGGGACAGCACCAACACTGAAGCTTTCTTT. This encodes CASRDSTNTEAFF.